This T cell receptor (beta chain) was identified during a study of blood T cell repertoires in COVID-19. Repertoires were generated with immunoSEQ multiplex PCR, while TCRdb's copy carries only in-frame clones and drops some. The sample holds 190,000 or so clones, around 85% seen once. The V end lost 4 bases, the J end lost 5 bases, and 17 bases lay between the germline ends. This CDR3 has 16 amino acids. Germline assignment: CDR1 MGHRA and CDR2 YSYEKL. Sequencing used PBMCs or T cells enriched from blood (not recorded which). V usage is TRBV4-1 and J usage is TRBJ1-4, with unresolved D. This TCR was recovered from a middle-aged man who had recovered from COVID-19. The CDR3 is CASSPTRERFNEKLFF. DNA of the CDR3: TGCGCCAGCAGCCCTACAAGGGAGAGGTTCAATGAAAAACTGTTTTTT.